The 20 T cell receptor beta chains below were found in one sample sequenced in a study of blood T cells in healthy people across ages. A second PCR of about 6 to 11 cycles used a sample-barcoded 5' primer and a J-beta primer mix. TCRdb recomputed calls from the 5' RACE reads with MiXCR, one row per CDR3 protein. The table records 1.5 million to 2 million distinct CDR3 sequences, roughly a third of them present only once. The sample was blood. The source of these receptors is a woman in her thirties in good health.

This clonotype came up a few times. This chain connects TRBV5-8 to TRBJ1-1; maybe TRBD1 (6 bases). Germline values: CDR1 SGHTS, CDR2 YDEGEE. Trimming cost V 5 bases and J 7 bases, with 18 bases left between them. This CDR3 contains 14 residues. CDR3 region: CASRLGQHALEAFF. As DNA, the CDR3 is TGTGCCAGCAGGCTCGGACAGCATGCTCTTGAAGCTTTCTTT.

A few counts support this clonotype. The chain recombines TRBV28 with TRBJ2-7, with 13 positions matching TRBD2. Germline CDR1 reads MDHEN; CDR2 reads SYDVKM. Trimming removed 5 bases from V and 6 bases from J; junction bases left unmatched: 13. The CDR3 spans 17 residues. The CDR3 DNA sequence: TGTGCCAGCAGTGCCCCCCGTTGGACTAGCGGGAGTGGCGAGCAGTACTTC. Translation gives CASSAPRWTSGSGEQYF.

Regarding this clonotype: A much bigger clone sits one base away, suggesting this may be a read error. The gene calls are TRBV28 and TRBJ2-3, with no clear D. Looked up from germline, CDR1 is MDHEN and CDR2 is SYDVKM. This CDR3 spans 13 amino acids. The CDR3 DNA reads as TGTGCCAGCAGTTTCCGCATTGCAGATCCGCAGTATTTT. It codes for CASSFRIADPQYF. Based on the CDR3 plus reference TRBV28 and TRBJ2-3, the full variable domain is DVKVTQSSRYLVKRTGEKVFLECVQDMDHENMFWYRQDPGLGLRLIYFSYDVKMKEKGDIPEGYSVSREKKERFSLILESASTNQTSMYLCASSFRIADPQYFGPGTRLTVL.

This CDR3 reads CSVEPAREAKETQYF. CDR3 nucleotide sequence: TGCAGCGTTGAACCGGCCAGGGAAGCAAAAGAGACCCAGTACTTC. This sequence joins TRBV29-1 and TRBJ2-5; possibly TRBD1 for D (5 bases). This CDR3 contains 15 residues. Germline V CDR1 and CDR2: SQVTM, ANQGSEA. V lost 2 bases and J 3 bases, leaving 16 bases between the germline ends.

A few counts support this clonotype. The rearrangement joins TRBV29-1 to TRBJ2-1; the match to TRBD1 covers 7 bases. The V gene end was trimmed by 2 bases and the J gene end by 8 bases; junction bases not matched to a gene: 9. The CDR3 sequence is 14 residues long. Germline values: CDR1 SQVTM, CDR2 ANQGSEA. The CDR3 region is CSVEMRGQIYEQFF. The DNA of the CDR3 is TGCAGCGTTGAAATGAGGGGGCAAATCTATGAGCAGTTCTTC.

V usage is TRBV5-1 and J usage is TRBJ2-7; 7 positions agree with TRBD2. Germline V gives CDR1 SGHRS, CDR2 YFSETQ. CDR3 length: 18 residues. J lost 1 base, V lost 1 base, and 14 bases had no gene match. CDR3 nucleotides: TGCGCCAGCAGCTTGTCCCTTGTTTCGGGAGCGGGGTCCTACGAGCAGTACTTC. It specifies CASSLSLVSGAGSYEQYF.

V usage is TRBV5-1 and J usage is TRBJ1-1; D uncertain. V gave up 0 bases and J gave up 1 base, with 16 bases separating them. The length of the CDR3 is 17 residues. The germline V gene has CDR1 SGHRS and CDR2 YFSETQ. The CDR3 region has the DNA TGCGCCAGCAGCTTGGATAGGTGGGAAGATTGGAACACTGAAGCTTTCTTT. Protein sequence: CASSLDRWEDWNTEAFF.

The genes are TRBV4-1 and TRBJ1-6, with D perhaps matching TRBD1 (6 bases). The CDR3 has 17 amino acids. Trimming pared 0 bases from V and 9 bases from J, leaving 18 bases between. The germline CDR1 and CDR2 sequences are MGHRA and YSYEKL. In nucleotides, the CDR3 is TGCGCCAGCAGCCAAGAACTGGGAACAGGGCTACTTTCACCCCTCCACTTT. This translates into CASSQELGTGLLSPLHF.

This clonotype was counted only a few times. The rearrangement joins TRBV10-3 to TRBJ1-1; weak D call: TRBD1 (5 bases). Trimming cost V 10 bases and J 5 bases, with 23 bases left between them. Per germline, CDR1 ENHRY and CDR2 SYGVKD. The CDR3 length is 15 residues. The CDR3 DNA follows: TGTGCCACCAAGGAGGGACTCCGAGGGCTTACTGAAGCTTTCTTT. Its translation is CATKEGLRGLTEAFF.

The rearrangement uses TRBV7-3 and TRBJ1-2, with 10 bases identical to TRBD1. This CDR3 region has 16 residues. CDR1 and CDR2 (germline): SGHTA, FQGTGA. With V trimmed by 2 bases and J by 2 bases, 5 bases remained unmatched. The CDR3 nucleotides are TGTGCCAGCAGCTTAGGGACAGGGGTTGGAAACTATGGCTACACCTTC. Residues: CASSLGTGVGNYGYTF.

The CDR3 spells CASTVGAGRGYGNTIYF. In DNA form, the CDR3 reads TGTGCCAGCACCGTTGGGGCGGGGAGAGGATATGGAAACACCATATATTTT. The chain is built from TRBV5-5 and TRBJ1-3; D may be TRBD1 (5 bases). V lost 6 bases to trimming and J lost 3 bases, with 22 bases between them. Germline lookup yields CDR1 SGHKS and CDR2 YYEKEE (reference sequence). This CDR3 has 17 amino acids.

The rearrangement joins TRBV6-5 to TRBJ1-2, with D perhaps matching TRBD1 (6 bases). V gave up 9 bases and J gave up 9 bases, with 14 bases separating them. The germline gives CDR1 MNHEY, CDR2 SVGAGI. The CDR3 consists of 11 residues. DNA of the CDR3: TGTGCCAGTAGTCTACAGGGCAGCTACACCTTC. Residues: CASSLQGSYTF.

This sequence joins TRBV12-3 or TRBV12-4 and TRBJ1-1, with a tentative D call TRBD1 (5 bases). The V gene lost 6 bases and the J gene lost 8 bases, with 13 bases spanning the gap. The CDR3 runs to 12 residues. The CDR3 protein is CASSRQGQEAFF. CDR3 bases: TGTGCCAGCAGCCGCCAGGGTCAAGAAGCTTTCTTT.

In its sample, this clonotype was seen a few times. This sequence joins TRBV12-5 and TRBJ2-1; D uncertain. The V gene's germline CDR1 is LGHNT and CDR2 FRNRAP. V lost 5 bases, J lost 10 bases, and 12 bases lay in between. CDR3 length: 12 residues. DNA for the CDR3: TGTGCTAGTGGTCCTACCGGCAGGGAGCAGTTCTTC. Translation gives CASGPTGREQFF.

In its sample, this clonotype was seen a few times. The chain carries TRBV12-3 or TRBV12-4 and TRBJ1-6; TRBD1 matches 8 bases. Trimming took 7 bases from V and 10 from J; bases not matched to a gene: 9. The CDR3 is 14 residues long. The CDR3 DNA sequence: TGTGCCAGCAAAACGACAGGGGCAGGATCACCCCTCCACTTT. This codes for CASKTTGAGSPLHF.

The rearrangement uses TRBV12-3 or TRBV12-4 and TRBJ1-1; D not certain. The CDR3 is 14 residues long. V lost 6 bases to trimming and J lost 2 bases, with 13 bases between them. The CDR3: CASSRTPSNTEAFF. The CDR3 nucleotides are TGTGCCAGCAGCCGGACGCCGAGCAACACTGAAGCTTTCTTT.

The chain joins TRBV20-1 to TRBJ2-3, with 8 bases fitting TRBD2. The germline gives CDR1 DFQATT, CDR2 SNEGSKA (reference sequence). The CDR3 sequence is 15 residues long. The trim removed 5 bases at V and 3 bases at J, leaving 10 bases unmatched. CDR3 in DNA: TGCAGTGCTGGGGCGGGAGGACCCGGGACAGATACGCAGTATTTT. Translated: CSAGAGGPGTDTQYF.

This clonotype was seen a few times. This chain connects TRBV30 to TRBJ2-5; 7 positions agree with TRBD1. V lost 2 bases and J lost 4; bases outside the gene matches: 4. The CDR3 is made up of 13 amino acids. Germline V lookup: CDR1 GTSNPN, CDR2 SVGIG (reference sequence). CDR3 sequence: CAWSTRQGETQYF. The CDR3, as DNA: TGTGCCTGGAGTACACGACAGGGAGAGACCCAGTACTTC.

Remarks on this clonotype: This may arise from a read error, as a much more abundant clone is one base away. The chain has TRBV18 and TRBJ2-7, with 8 bases identical to TRBD1. The junction had 5 bases not matched to a gene; V was cut back by 1 base and J by 6 bases. The CDR3 spans 14 residues. Germline assignment: CDR1 KGHSH and CDR2 LQKENI. The CDR3 protein is CASSPRQGICEQYF. CDR3 coding DNA: TGTGCCAGCTCACCACGACAGGGGATTTGCGAGCAGTACTTC.

This clonotype came up a few times. V gene TRBV20-1 combines with J gene TRBJ2-1, with TRBD2 identical over 7 bases. In germline, CDR1 is DFQATT, CDR2 SNEGSKA (reference sequence). The J segment lost 4 bases and the V segment lost 3 bases, leaving 6 bases of the junction unmatched. The CDR3 is 14 amino acids. The CDR3 region is CSASLGEGYNEQFF. The CDR3 region has the DNA TGCAGTGCTAGTTTAGGGGAGGGATACAATGAGCAGTTCTTC.